The source of this T cell receptor (beta chain) is a study of T cell responses to AZD1222 COVID-19 vaccine. Study as a whole: Investigators merged groups given second doses at roughly 4 or roughly 12 weeks. The study's findings and limits: Among the donors, most were white British and more were female, and clonal diversity was possibly underestimated. Rises in breadth and depth of Spike-specific TCRs came after two AZD1222 doses. After the peak T cell response, and only then, were repertoires sampled.

The CDR3 is 14 residues long. With 11 bases clipped from V and 6 bases from J, the junction kept 11 bases outside the gene matches. Regarding this clone: Its antigen is undetermined.

Data came from immunoSEQ multiplex PCR; TCRdb stores just in-frame clones and leaves some out. This table holds approximately 100,000 clones, around 87% found once. The rearrangement joins TRBV6-7 to TRBJ2-2, with 8 bases identical to TRBD1. TRBV6-7 belongs to the ORF category, with a function that is uncertain. This TCR was recovered from an adult in good health. Sequencing was performed on peripheral blood, taken on day 0 of AZD1222 vaccination. The CDR3 sequence is CARDPGGIAGELFF. In DNA, the CDR3 is TGTGCCCGGGACCCAGGGGGCATAGCCGGGGAGCTGTTTTTT.